The 9 T cell receptor beta chains listed next were all sequenced from one sample in a study of patients and donors after allogeneic stem cell transplantation. Using its own MiXCR run on the RT-PCR reads, TCRdb lists one record per CDR3 protein. The table records 190,000 or so distinct CDR3 sequences, 41% of them present only once. The sample was blood, either unsorted or a sorted T cell fraction (not recorded which). All receptors come from a human donor who was either an allogeneic HSCT recipient or a stem cell or donor lymphocyte infusion donor (not recorded which). It is not recorded whose cells these are; they may come from a transplant donor.

The chain uses TRBV6-1 and TRBJ1-1; the D gene is possibly TRBD1 (5 bases). The germline V gene has CDR1 MNHNS and CDR2 SASEGT. Trimming stripped 7 bases from V and 1 base from J, with 16 bases between. The CDR3 extends over 15 amino acids. Here the CDR3 DNA reads TGTGCCAGCATGGATGGGGCAGGGACGAACACTGAAGCTTTCTTT. It translates to CASMDGAGTNTEAFF.

CDR3 residues: CASAPQGANTEAFF. The CDR3 coding sequence is TGTGCCAGCGCGCCGCAGGGGGCAAACACTGAAGCTTTCTTT. The chain combines TRBV12-3 or TRBV12-4 with TRBJ1-1; TRBD1 aligns across 8 bases. This CDR3 contains 14 residues. V lost 8 bases, J lost 2 bases, and 7 bases stayed unmatched.

The CDR3 nucleotides are TGTGCCAGCAGCCATCTCAGCGGGAGAATGGGAGATACGCAGTATTTT. It is translated as CASSHLSGRMGDTQYF. The J gene is TRBJ2-3, the V gene TRBV4-2; 8 nucleotides align to TRBD2. V lost 3 bases to trimming and J lost 5 bases; unmatched junction nucleotides: 10. The germline V gene encodes CDR1 LGHNA and CDR2 YNFKEQ. The CDR3 has 16 amino acids.

This clonotype occurred a few times. The rearrangement links TRBV4-3 to TRBJ2-1; D gene ambiguous. V was trimmed by 1 base and J by 0 bases, leaving 7 bases between them. The CDR3 consists of 15 residues. The germline gives CDR1 LGHNA, CDR2 YSLEER. The CDR3 nucleotides are TGCGCCAGCAGCCAAGTGTTCCTCTCCTACAATGAGCAGTTCTTC. Translating it yields CASSQVFLSYNEQFF.

The table lists this clonotype with a few counts. V gene TRBV27 combines with J gene TRBJ2-1; 9 bases match TRBD2. The CDR3 runs to 15 residues. The germline gives CDR1 MNHEY, CDR2 SMNVEV (reference sequence). Losses at the gene ends were 6 bases for V and 7 bases for J; bases not matched to a gene: 10. CDR3 sequence (DNA): TGTGCCAGCAGCATATTAGCGGGAGTTTGGAATGAGCAGTTCTTC. This encodes CASSILAGVWNEQFF.

V and J are TRBV18 and TRBJ2-5; no clear D. CDR1 and CDR2 (germline): KGHSH, LQKENI. This CDR3 contains 14 residues. The germline V and J ends were trimmed by 1 base and 5 bases, with 11 bases remaining between them. Here the CDR3 reads CASSPLGLTETQYF. DNA for the CDR3: TGTGCCAGCTCACCACTCGGGTTAACGGAGACCCAGTACTTC. The full variable domain, completed using reference TRBV18 and TRBJ2-5, is NAGVMQNPRHLVRRRGQEARLRCSPMKGHSHVYWYRQLPEEGLKFMVYLQKENIIDESGMPKERFSAEFPKEGPSILRIQQVVRGDSAAYFCASSPLGLTETQYFGPGTRLLVL.

This chain uses TRBV2 with TRBJ2-6; D gene ambiguous. V was clipped by 4 bases and J by 0 bases, with 7 bases between them. The germline V gene encodes CDR1 SNHLY and CDR2 FYNNEI. The length of the CDR3 is 15 residues. CDR3 residues: CASSGTDSGANVLTF. CDR3 in DNA: TGTGCCAGCAGTGGGACGGACTCTGGGGCCAACGTCCTGACTTTC. The whole variable domain, remainder taken from reference TRBV2 and TRBJ2-6, is EPEVTQTPSHQVTQMGQEVILRCVPISNHLYFYWYRQILGQKVEFLVSFYNNEISEKSEIFDDQFSVERPDGSNFTLKIRSTKLEDSAMYFCASSGTDSGANVLTFGAGSRLTVL.

The gene calls are TRBV16 and TRBJ1-4; 7 positions match TRBD1. The CDR3 has 17 residues. CDR1 is KGHSY, CDR2 FQNENV, per germline. V shed 0 bases and J 5 bases; nucleotides not matched to a gene: 9. CDR3 in DNA: TGTGCCAGCAGCCAATCCCTCCAGGGGGAGGTAAATGAAAAACTGTTTTTT. Translation gives CASSQSLQGEVNEKLFF.

This chain joins TRBV20-1 and TRBJ2-7; 9 bases are a match to TRBD1. CDR1 DFQATT and CDR2 SNEGSKA come from the germline V gene (reference sequence). The CDR3 is made up of 14 amino acids. Trimming at V came to 2 bases and at J to 1 base, leaving 3 bases not matched to a gene. The CDR3 DNA follows: TGCAGTGCTAGATCCGGGACAGGGTCCTACGAGCAGTACTTC. It is translated as CSARSGTGSYEQYF.